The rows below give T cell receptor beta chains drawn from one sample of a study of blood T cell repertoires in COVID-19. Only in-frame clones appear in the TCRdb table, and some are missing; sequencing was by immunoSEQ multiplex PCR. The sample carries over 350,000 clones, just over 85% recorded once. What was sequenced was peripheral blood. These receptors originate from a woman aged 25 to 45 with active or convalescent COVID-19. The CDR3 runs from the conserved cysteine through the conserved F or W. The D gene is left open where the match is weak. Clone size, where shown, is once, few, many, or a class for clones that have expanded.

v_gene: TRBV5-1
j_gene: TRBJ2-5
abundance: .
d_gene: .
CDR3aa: CASSTRETQYF
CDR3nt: TGCGCCAGCAGCACCCGGGAGACCCAGTACTTC

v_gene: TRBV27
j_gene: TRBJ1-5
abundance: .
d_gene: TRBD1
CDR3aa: CASSQTGEQPQHF
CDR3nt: TGTGCCAGCAGTCAGACAGGGGAACAGCCCCAGCATTTT

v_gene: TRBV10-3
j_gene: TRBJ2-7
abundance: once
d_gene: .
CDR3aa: CAITRDSHEQYF
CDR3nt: TGTGCCATCACCCGGGACTCCCACGAGCAGTACTTC

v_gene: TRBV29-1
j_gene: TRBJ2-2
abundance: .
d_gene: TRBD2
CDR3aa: CSVGGRSGTGELFF
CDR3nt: TGCAGCGTTGGCGGGAGGTCGGGGACCGGGGAGCTGTTTTTT

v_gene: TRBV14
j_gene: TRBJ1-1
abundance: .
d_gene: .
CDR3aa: CASSQDWGGLNTEAFF
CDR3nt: TGTGCCAGCAGCCAAGATTGGGGAGGTTTGAACACTGAAGCTTTCTTT

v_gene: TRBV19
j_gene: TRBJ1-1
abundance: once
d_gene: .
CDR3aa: CASTTGGAGTEAFF
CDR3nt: TGTGCCAGTACCACGGGGGGGGCGGGCACTGAAGCTTTCTTT

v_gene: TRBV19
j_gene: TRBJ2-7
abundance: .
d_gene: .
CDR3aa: CASSIEGSGSYEQYF
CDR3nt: TGTGCCAGTAGTATAGAGGGGAGCGGCTCCTACGAGCAGTACTTC

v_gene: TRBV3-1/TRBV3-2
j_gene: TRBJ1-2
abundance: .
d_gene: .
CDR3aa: CASSLAGTSYYGYTF
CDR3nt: TGTGCCAGCAGCCTCGCCGGGACATCTTACTATGGCTACACCTTC

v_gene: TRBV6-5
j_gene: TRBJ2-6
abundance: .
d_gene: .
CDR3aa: CASSTGGTGANVLTF
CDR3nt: TGTGCCAGCAGTACTGGGGGGACTGGGGCCAACGTCCTGACTTTC

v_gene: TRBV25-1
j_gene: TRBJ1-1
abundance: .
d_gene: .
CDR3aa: CASLLRGHCTEAFF
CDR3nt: TGTGCCAGCTTACTTAGGGGCCACTGCACTGAAGCTTTCTTT

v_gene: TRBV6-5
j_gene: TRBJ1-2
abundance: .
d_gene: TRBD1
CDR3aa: CASSYRGQGAGGYTF
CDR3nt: TGTGCCAGCAGTTACAGGGGACAGGGGGCGGGTGGCTACACCTTC

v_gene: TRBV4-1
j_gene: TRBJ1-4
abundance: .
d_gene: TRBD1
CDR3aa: CASSHIPGQGKEKLFF
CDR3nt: TGCGCCAGCAGCCATATCCCGGGACAGGGGAAGGAAAAACTGTTTTTT

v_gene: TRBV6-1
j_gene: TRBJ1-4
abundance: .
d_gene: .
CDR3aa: CASSEGKQGGEKLFF
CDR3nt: TGTGCCAGCAGTGAGGGGAAACAGGGCGGCGAAAAACTGTTTTTT

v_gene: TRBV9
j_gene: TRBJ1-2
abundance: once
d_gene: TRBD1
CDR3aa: CASSVPQGGYTF
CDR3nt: TGTGCCAGCAGCGTTCCACAGGGGGGCTACACCTTC

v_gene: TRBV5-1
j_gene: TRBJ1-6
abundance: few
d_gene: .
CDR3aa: CASSLGQDNSPLHF
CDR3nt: TGCGCCAGCAGCTTGGGACAGGATAATTCACCCCTCCACTTT

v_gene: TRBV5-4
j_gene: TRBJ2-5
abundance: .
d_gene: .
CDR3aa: CASSLGAGYQETQYF
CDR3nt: TGTGCCAGCAGCTTGGGCGCAGGGTACCAAGAGACCCAGTACTTC

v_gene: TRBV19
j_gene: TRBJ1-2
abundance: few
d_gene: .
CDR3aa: CASSMATASYGYTF
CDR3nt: TGTGCCAGTAGTATGGCGACTGCATCCTATGGCTACACCTTC

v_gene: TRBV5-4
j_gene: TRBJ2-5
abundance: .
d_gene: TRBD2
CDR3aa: CASSSDLSGSDHEETQYF
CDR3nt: TGTGCCAGCAGCTCGGATCTTAGCGGGAGCGACCACGAAGAGACCCAGTACTTC

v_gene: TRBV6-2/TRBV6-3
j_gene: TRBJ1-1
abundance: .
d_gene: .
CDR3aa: CASSVAGTEAFF
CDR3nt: TGTGCCAGCAGCGTGGCAGGGACTGAAGCTTTCTTT

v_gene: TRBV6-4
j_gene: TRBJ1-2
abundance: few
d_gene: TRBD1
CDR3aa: CASSGRTGRGYTF
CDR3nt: TGTGCCAGCAGTGGAAGGACAGGCCGTGGCTACACCTTC

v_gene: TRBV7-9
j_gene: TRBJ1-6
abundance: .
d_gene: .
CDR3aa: CASSPLSGVSPLHF
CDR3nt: TGTGCCAGCAGCCCACTTTCGGGGGTGTCACCCCTCCACTTT

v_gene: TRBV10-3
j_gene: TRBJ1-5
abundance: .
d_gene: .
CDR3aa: CAISDPSAGRNQPQHF
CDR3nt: TGTGCCATCAGTGACCCCTCGGCAGGCCGCAATCAGCCCCAGCATTTT

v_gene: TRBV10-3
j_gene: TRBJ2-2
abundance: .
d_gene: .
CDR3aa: CAISESLTANTGELFF
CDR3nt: TGTGCCATCAGTGAGTCGTTGACAGCTAACACCGGGGAGCTGTTTTTT

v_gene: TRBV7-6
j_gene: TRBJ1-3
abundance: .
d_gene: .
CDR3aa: CASSLDPLGNTIYF
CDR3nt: TGTGCCAGCAGCTTAGATCCCCTGGGAAACACCATATATTTT

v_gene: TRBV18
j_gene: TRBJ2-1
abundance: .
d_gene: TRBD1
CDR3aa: CASSPGQGAINEQFF
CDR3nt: TGTGCCAGCTCACCTGGACAGGGGGCTATCAATGAGCAGTTCTTC

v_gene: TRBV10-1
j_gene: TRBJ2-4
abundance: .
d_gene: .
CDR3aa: CASSFGTGKNIQYF
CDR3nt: TGCGCCAGCAGTTTTGGAACAGGGAAAAACATTCAGTACTTC

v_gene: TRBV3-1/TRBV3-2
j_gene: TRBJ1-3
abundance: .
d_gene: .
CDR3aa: CASSQDERLTGNTIYF
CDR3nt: TGTGCCAGCAGCCAAGATGAGAGACTAACTGGAAACACCATATATTTT

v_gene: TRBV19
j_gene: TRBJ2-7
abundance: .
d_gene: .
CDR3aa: CASSTAGDTIEQYF
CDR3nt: TGTGCCAGTAGTACTGCGGGTGACACTATCGAGCAGTACTTC

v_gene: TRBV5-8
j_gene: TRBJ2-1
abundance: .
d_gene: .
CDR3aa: CASSLAPTTIYNEQFF
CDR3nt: TGTGCCAGCAGCTTGGCTCCGACTACGATCTACAATGAGCAGTTCTTC

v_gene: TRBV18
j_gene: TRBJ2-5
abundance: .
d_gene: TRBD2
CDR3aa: CASSPRSQRGEETQYF
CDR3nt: TGTGCCAGCTCACCACGGTCCCAGCGGGGGGAAGAGACCCAGTACTTC

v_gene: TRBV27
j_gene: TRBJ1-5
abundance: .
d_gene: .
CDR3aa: CASSLYRTANQPQHF
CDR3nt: TGTGCCAGCAGTTTATACAGGACAGCCAATCAGCCCCAGCATTTT

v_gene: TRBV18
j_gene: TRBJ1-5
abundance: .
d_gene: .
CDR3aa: CASSPGEQQPQHF
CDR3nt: TGTGCCAGCTCACCAGGGGAGCAACAGCCCCAGCATTTT

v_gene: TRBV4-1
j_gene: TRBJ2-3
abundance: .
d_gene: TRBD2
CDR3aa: CASSQIAGKSTDTQYF
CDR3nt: TGCGCCAGCAGCCAAATAGCGGGGAAAAGCACAGATACGCAGTATTTT

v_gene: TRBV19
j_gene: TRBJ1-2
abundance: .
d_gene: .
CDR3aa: CASSTGEYGYTF
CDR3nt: TGTGCCAGTTCGACAGGTGAATATGGCTACACCTTC

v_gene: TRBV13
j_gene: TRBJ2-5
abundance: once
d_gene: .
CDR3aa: CASSPGPDQETQYF
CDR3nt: TGTGCCAGCAGCCCGGGTCCGGACCAAGAGACCCAGTACTTC

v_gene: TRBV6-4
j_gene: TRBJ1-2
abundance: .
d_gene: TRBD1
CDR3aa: CASSDSILGDRRLTNYGYTF
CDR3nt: TGTGCCAGCAGTGACTCGATTTTGGGGGACAGGAGACTCACTAACTATGGCTACACCTTC

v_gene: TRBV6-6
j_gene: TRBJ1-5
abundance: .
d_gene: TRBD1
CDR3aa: CASSVIPGQENQPQHF
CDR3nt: TGTGCCAGCAGTGTTATTCCGGGACAGGAAAATCAGCCCCAGCATTTT

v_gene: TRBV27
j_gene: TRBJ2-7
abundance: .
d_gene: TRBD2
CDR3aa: CASSSSLAGAPGQYF
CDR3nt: TGTGCCAGCAGTTCCTCACTAGCGGGAGCCCCCGGGCAGTACTTC

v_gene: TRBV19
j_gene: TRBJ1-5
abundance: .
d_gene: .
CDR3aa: CASRKGTPGGTINQPQHF
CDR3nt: TGTGCCAGTAGGAAAGGGACACCCGGAGGTACAATTAATCAGCCCCAGCATTTT

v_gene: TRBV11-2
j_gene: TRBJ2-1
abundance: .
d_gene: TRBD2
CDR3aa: CASSPLANYMNEQFF
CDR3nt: TGTGCCAGCAGCCCACTAGCGAACTACATGAATGAGCAGTTCTTC

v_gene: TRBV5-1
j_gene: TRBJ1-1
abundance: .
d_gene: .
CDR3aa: CASTGGTEAFF
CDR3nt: TGCGCCAGCACAGGAGGCACTGAAGCTTTCTTT

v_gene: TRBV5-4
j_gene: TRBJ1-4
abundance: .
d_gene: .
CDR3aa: CASSGGRDNEKLFF
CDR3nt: TGTGCCAGCAGCGGCGGGAGAGATAATGAAAAACTGTTTTTT

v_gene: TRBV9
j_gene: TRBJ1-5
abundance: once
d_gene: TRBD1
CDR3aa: CASSGGQGGWQPQHF
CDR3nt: TGTGCCAGCAGCGGGGGGCAGGGGGGTTGGCAGCCCCAGCATTTT

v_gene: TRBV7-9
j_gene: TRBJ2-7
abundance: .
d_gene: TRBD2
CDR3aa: CASSLGRTSYEQYF
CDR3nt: TGTGCCAGCAGCTTAGGCCGGACTAGCTACGAGCAGTACTTC

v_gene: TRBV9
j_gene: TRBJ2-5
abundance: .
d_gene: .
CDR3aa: CASSPAGFQETQYF
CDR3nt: TGTGCCAGCAGCCCCGCAGGGTTCCAAGAGACCCAGTACTTC

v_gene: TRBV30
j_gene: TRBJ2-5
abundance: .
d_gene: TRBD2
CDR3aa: CAWSVFSGETQYF
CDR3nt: TGTGCCTGGAGTGTCTTTAGCGGGGAGACCCAGTACTTC

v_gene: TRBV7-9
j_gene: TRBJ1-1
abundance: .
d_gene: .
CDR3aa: CASSFGNTEAFF
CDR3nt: TGTGCCAGCAGCTTCGGGAACACTGAAGCTTTCTTT

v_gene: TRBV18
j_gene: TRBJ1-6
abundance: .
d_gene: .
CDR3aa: CASSLGTNNNSPLHF
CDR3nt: TGTGCCAGCTCACTCGGTACCAATAATAATTCACCCCTCCACTTT

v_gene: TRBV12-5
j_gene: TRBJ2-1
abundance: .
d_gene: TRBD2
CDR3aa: CASGLAYGTSVNNEQFF
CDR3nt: TGTGCTAGTGGTTTGGCATATGGGACTAGCGTTAACAATGAGCAGTTCTTC

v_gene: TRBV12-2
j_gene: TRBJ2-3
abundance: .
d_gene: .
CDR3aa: CASRSRLAGVLLSTTDTQYF
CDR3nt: TGTGCAAGTCGCTCACGACTAGCGGGAGTCCTCCTTTCCACGACAGATACGCAGTATTTT

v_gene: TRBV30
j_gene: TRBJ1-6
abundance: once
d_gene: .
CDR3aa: CAWRDMSSGRSPLHF
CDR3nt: TGTGCCTGGAGGGACATGTCCTCTGGGCGTTCACCCCTCCACTTT